Sequencing of this T cell receptor (beta chain) was carried out in a study of T cell clonotyping in hematopoietic cell transplantation. Study background: Recipient samples before transplant were obtained post-cytoreduction.

This clone was recorded once. The time point is: recipient sample about 28 days before transplant, after cytoreduction. CDR1 is SEHNR and CDR2 is FQNEAQ in the germline V gene (reference sequence). V was pared by 8 bases and J by 2 bases, with 19 bases between. This CDR3 has 15 residues. Sequenced by immunoSEQ multiplex PCR; TCRdb stores in-frame clones only, minus some. The data contain about 36,000 clones, 85% to 95% of them singletons. Sample: peripheral blood mononuclear cells, taken before stem cell transplant. This TCR came from a man aged 40-50 years with chronic myeloid leukemia. Some clones in this sample may be carry-over from other donors' samples. The chain recombines TRBV7-9 with TRBJ2-7, with D perhaps TRBD2 (6 bases). CDR3 loop: CASGSTWGETYEQYF. The CDR3 DNA sequence: TGTGCCAGCGGGTCGACATGGGGGGAAACCTACGAGCAGTACTTC.